The present TCR beta chain was sequenced within a study of blood T cells in healthy people across ages. Regarding the study as a whole: It was not possible, with unsorted PBMCs, to conclusively compare naive and antigen-experienced cells.

Each donor was a healthy Caucasian individual from Russia, aged roughly 6 to 95. Per sample, no less than 5.5 micrograms of total RNA were extracted. V shed 4 bases, J shed 4 bases, and the junction held 8 bases outside the gene matches. Germline lookup yields CDR1 SGHRS and CDR2 YFSETQ. The CDR3 loop spans 16 amino acids. This clonotype was seen a handful of times. Its specificity is unknown. Then a second PCR, running roughly 7 to 11 cycles, was carried out with a sample-barcoded 5' primer and a J-beta primer mix. TCRdb itself ran the 5' RACE reads through MiXCR, one entry per CDR3 protein. The sample holds fewer than 2,000,000 distinct CDR3 sequences, about 35% seen once.

The chain carries TRBV5-1 and TRBJ2-4; 10 positions match TRBD2. The sequencing input was blood. The sequence was collected from a woman in her twenties or thirties in good health. CDR3 in amino acids: CASSATLAGEKNIQYF. CDR3 nucleotides: TGCGCCAGCAGCGCTACTCTAGCGGGAGAGAAAAACATTCAGTACTTC.